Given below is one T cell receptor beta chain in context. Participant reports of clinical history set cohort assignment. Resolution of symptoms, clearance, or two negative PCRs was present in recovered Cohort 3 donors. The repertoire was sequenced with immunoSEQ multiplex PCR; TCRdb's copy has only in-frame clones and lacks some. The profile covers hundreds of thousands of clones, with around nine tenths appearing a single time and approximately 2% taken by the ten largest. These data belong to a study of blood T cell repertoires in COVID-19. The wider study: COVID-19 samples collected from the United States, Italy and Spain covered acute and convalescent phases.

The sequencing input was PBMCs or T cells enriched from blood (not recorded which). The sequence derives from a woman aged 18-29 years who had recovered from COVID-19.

DNA of the CDR3: TGTGCTAGTGGTCCCGCTCTGGGGCACACAGATACGCAGTATTTT. Its protein is CASGPALGHTDTQYF. The chain links TRBV12-5 to TRBJ2-3; D perhaps matches TRBD1 (5 bases). V lost 5 bases and J 2 bases, leaving 14 bases between the germline ends. The CDR3 has 15 amino acids. Germline CDR1 LGHNT, CDR2 FRNRAP.